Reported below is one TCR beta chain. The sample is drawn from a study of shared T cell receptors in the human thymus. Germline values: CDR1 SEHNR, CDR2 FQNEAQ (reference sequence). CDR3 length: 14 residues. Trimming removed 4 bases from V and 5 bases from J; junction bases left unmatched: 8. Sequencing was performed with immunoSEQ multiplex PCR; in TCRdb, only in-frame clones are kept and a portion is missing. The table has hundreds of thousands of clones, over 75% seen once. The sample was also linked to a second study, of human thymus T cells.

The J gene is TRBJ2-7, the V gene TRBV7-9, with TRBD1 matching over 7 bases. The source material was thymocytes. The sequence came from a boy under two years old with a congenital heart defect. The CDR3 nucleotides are TGTGCCAGCAGCTCATGGACAGGCGGGCACGAGCAGTACTTC. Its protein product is CASSSWTGGHEQYF.